The 3 T cell receptor beta chains below all came from one sample that was sequenced in a study of cytomegalovirus exposure and HLA in healthy donors. PCR employed 60 Vbeta and 13 Jbeta primers. Method: immunoSEQ multiplex PCR; TCRdb's copy keeps in-frame clones and lacks some. The data hold roughly 100,000 clones, with around 78% observed a single time. The sample taken for sequencing was PBMCs. The source of these receptors is a male donor in good health and CMV-seronegative.

The chain employs TRBV7-9 and TRBJ1-2; weak D call: TRBD1 (5 bases). Trimming shortened V by 4 bases and J by 5 bases, and 20 bases separated the two germline ends. CDR1 SEHNR and CDR2 FQNEAQ come from the germline V gene (reference sequence). The CDR3 consists of 16 residues. The CDR3 protein is CASSSSTRQYRYGYTF. Written as DNA, the CDR3 is TGTGCCAGCAGCTCCTCAACGCGACAGTATCGGTATGGCTACACCTTC.

V gene TRBV6-5 combines with J gene TRBJ2-5; TRBD2 aligns across 7 bases. The ends lost 5 bases at V and 2 bases at J; junction bases unmatched: 8. The CDR3 is 15 amino acids. Germline V CDR1 and CDR2: MNHEY, SVGAGI. The CDR3 sequence is CASSVFGGGQETQYF. The CDR3 DNA follows: TGTGCCAGCAGTGTATTCGGGGGAGGGCAAGAGACCCAGTACTTC.

The rearrangement links TRBV4-2 to TRBJ1-3; D perhaps matches TRBD1 (6 bases). V shed 0 bases and J shed 4 bases, with 10 bases lying between them. CDR3 size: 15 residues. The germline V gene encodes CDR1 LGHNA and CDR2 YNFKEQ. Written as DNA, the CDR3 is TGTGCCAGCAGCCAAGACTGGACAGAAGGAAACACCATATATTTT. This sequence encodes CASSQDWTEGNTIYF.